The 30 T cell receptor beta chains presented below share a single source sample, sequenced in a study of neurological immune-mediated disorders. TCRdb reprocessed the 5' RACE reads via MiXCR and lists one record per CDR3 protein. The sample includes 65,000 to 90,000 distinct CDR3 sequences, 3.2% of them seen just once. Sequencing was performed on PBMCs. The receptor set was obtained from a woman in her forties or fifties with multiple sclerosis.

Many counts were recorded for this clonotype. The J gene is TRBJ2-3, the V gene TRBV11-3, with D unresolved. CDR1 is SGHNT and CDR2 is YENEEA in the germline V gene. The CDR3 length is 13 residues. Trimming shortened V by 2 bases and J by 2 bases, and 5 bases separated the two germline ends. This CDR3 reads CASSLRATDTQYF. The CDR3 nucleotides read TGTGCCAGCAGCTTACGTGCCACAGATACGCAGTATTTT.

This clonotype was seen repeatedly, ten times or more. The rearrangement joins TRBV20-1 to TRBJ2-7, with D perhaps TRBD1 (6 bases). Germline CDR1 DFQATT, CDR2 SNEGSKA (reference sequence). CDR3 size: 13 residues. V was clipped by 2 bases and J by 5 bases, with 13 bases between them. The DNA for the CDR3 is TGCAGTGCTAGACTTACAGGGTCCGACGAGCAGTACGTC. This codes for CSARLTGSDEQYV.

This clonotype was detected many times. The CDR3 region has the DNA TGTGCCAGCAGCCTCGGGACGGTCACAGATACGCAGTATTTT. Protein: CASSLGTVTDTQYF. This chain uses TRBV6-5 with TRBJ2-3; D possibly matches TRBD1 or TRBD2 (5 bases each). In germline, CDR1 is MNHEY, CDR2 SVGAGI. With 6 bases removed from V and 2 bases from J, the gap between germline ends came to 12 bases. The CDR3 totals 14 residues.

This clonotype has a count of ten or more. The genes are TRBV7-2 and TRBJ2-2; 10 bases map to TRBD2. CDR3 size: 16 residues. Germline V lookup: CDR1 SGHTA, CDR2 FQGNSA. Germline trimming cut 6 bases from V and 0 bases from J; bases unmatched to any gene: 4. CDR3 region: CASSKAGGTNTGELFF. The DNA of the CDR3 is TGTGCCAGCAGTAAAGCGGGGGGGACGAACACCGGGGAGCTGTTTTTT.

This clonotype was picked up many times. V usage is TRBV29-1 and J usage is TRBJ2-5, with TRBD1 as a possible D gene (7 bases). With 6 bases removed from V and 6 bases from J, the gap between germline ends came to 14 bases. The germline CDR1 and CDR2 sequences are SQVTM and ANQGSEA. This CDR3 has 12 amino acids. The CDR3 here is CSVRQGGKTQYF. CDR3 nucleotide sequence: TGCAGCGTCCGACAGGGAGGAAAGACCCAGTACTTC. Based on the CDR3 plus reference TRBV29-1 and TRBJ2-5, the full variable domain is SAVISQKPSRDICQRGTSLTIQCQVDSQVTMMFWYRQQPGQSLTLIATANQGSEATYESGFVIDKFPISRPNLTFSTLTVSNMSPEDSSIYLCSVRQGGKTQYFGPGTRLLVL.

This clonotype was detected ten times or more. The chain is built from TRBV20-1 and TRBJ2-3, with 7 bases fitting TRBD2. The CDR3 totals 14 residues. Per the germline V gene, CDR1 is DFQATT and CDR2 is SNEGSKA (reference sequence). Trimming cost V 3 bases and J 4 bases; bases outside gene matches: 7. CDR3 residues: CSARAGVASDTQYF. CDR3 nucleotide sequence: TGCAGTGCTAGGGCGGGGGTAGCTTCAGATACGCAGTATTTT.

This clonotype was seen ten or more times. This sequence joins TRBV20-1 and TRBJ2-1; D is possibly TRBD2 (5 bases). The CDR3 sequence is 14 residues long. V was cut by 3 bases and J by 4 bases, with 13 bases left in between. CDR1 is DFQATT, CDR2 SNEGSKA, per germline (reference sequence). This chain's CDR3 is CSASVLRGYNEQFF. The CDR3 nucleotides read TGCAGTGCTAGTGTGCTTCGGGGATACAATGAGCAGTTCTTC.

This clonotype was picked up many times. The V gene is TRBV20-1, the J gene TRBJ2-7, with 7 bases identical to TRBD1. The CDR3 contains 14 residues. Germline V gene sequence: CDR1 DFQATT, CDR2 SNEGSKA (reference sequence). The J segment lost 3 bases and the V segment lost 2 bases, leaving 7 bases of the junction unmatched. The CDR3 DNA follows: TGCAGTGCTAGACGACAGGGACCAGGCTACGAGCAGTACGTC. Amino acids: CSARRQGPGYEQYV.

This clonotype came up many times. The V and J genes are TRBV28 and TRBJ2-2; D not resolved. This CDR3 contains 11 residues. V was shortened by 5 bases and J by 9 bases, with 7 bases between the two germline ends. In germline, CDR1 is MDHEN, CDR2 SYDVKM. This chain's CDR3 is CASSNFRELFF. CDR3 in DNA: TGTGCCAGCAGTAACTTTCGGGAGCTGTTTTTT.

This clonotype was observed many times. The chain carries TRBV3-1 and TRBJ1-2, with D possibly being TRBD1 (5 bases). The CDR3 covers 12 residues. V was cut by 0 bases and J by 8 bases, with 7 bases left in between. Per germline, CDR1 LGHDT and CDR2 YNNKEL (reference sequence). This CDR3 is CASSQEGDGYTF. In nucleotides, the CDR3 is TGTGCCAGCAGCCAAGAAGGGGACGGCTACACCTTC.

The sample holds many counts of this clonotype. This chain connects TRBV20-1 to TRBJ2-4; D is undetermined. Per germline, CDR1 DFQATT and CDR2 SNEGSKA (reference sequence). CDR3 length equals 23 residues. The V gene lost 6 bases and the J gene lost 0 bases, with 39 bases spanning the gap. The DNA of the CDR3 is TGCAGTGCCAGACCTACTCCTATACCTCCCACTCCCGAGACCTCCTTAGCCAAAAACATTCAGTACTTC. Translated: CSARPTPIPPTPETSLAKNIQYF.

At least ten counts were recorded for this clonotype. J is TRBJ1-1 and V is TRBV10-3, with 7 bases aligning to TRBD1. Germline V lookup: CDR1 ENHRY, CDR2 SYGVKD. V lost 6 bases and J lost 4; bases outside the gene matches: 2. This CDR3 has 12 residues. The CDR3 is CAIRDRVTEAFF. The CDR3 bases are TGTGCCATCAGAGACAGGGTCACTGAAGCTTTCTTT.

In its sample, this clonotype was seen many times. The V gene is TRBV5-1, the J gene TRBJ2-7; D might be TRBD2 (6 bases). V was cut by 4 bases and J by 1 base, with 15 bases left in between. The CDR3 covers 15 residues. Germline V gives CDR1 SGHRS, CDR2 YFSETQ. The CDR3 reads CASSIGTASSYEQYF. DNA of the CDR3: TGCGCCAGCAGCATCGGGACTGCCTCGTCCTACGAGCAGTACTTC.

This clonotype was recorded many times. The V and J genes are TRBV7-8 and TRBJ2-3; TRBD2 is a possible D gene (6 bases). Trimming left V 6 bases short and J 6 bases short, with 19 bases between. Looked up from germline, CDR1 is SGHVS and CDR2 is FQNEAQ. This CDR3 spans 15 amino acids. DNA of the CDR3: TGTGCCAGCAGGGTCTTGGGACTGGATTCCGATACGCAGTATTTT. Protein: CASRVLGLDSDTQYF.

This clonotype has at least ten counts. The chain's CDR3 is CSARDTPTNEQFF. The CDR3, as DNA: TGCAGTGCTAGAGATACGCCGACGAATGAGCAGTTCTTC. The genes are TRBV20-1 and TRBJ2-1, with no clear D. The CDR3 covers 13 residues. Germline CDR1 and CDR2: DFQATT and SNEGSKA (reference sequence). V was pared by 0 bases and J by 7 bases, with 10 bases between.

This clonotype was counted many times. The CDR3 DNA is TGTGCCAGCAGCCTGCAGACTAGCGGGAGAGGCCGAGATACGCAGTATTTT. As protein: CASSLQTSGRGRDTQYF. The V gene is TRBV3-1, the J gene TRBJ2-3; 12 bases match TRBD2. The CDR3 extends over 17 amino acids. Per the germline V gene, CDR1 is LGHDT and CDR2 is YNNKEL (reference sequence). V trimming: 4 bases; J trimming: 5 bases; junction bases outside the gene matches: 10.

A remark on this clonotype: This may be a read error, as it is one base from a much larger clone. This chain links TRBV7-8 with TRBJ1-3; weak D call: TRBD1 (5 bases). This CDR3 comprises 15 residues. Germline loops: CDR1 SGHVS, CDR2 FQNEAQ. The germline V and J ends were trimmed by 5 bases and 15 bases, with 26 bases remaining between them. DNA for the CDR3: TGTGCCAGCAGCCCGTACGGGACCGCCCGAAGTCTTACATATTTT. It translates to CASSPYGTARSLTYF.

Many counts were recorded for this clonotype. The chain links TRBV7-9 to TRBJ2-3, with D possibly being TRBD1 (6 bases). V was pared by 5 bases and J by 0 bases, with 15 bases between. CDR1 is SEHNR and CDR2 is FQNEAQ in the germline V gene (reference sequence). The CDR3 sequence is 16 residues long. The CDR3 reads CASSDGRGGSTDTQYF. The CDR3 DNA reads TGTGCCAGCAGCGACGGCCGAGGGGGAAGCACAGATACGCAGTATTTT.

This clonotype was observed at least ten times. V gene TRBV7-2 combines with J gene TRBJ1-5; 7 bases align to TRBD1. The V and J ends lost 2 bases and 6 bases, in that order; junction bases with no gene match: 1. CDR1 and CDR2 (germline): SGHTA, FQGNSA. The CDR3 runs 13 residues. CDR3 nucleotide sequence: TGTGCCAGCAGCTTATGGGACAGTCAGCCCCAGCATTTT. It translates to CASSLWDSQPQHF. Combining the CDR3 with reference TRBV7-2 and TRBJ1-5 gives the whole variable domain GAGVSQSPSNKVTEKGKDVELRCDPISGHTALYWYRQSLGQGLEFLIYFQGNSAPDKSGLPSDRFSAERTGGSVSTLTIQRTQQEDSAVYLCASSLWDSQPQHFGDGTRLSIL.

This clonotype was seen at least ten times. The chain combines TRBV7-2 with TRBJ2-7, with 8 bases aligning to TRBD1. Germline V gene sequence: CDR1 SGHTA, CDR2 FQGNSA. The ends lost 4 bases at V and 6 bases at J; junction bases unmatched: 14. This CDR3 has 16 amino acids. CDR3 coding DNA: TGTGCCAGCAGCTCGGCACGGAGTCAGGGGGCGGTCGAGCAGTACTTC. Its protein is CASSSARSQGAVEQYF.

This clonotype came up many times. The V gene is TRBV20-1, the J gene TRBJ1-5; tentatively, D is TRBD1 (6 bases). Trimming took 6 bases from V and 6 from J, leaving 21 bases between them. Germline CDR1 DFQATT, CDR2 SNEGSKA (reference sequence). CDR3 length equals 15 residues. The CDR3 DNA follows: TGCAGTGCCAGCTGGGGGGGACAAGAAAGTCAGCCCCAGCATTTT. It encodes CSASWGGQESQPQHF.

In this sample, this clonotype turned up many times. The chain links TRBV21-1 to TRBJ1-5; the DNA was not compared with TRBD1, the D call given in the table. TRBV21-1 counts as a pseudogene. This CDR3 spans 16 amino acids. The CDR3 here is CASSRTGLHSNQPQHF. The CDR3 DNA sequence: TGTGCCAGCAGCAGGACAGGGTTGCATAGCAATCAGCCCCAGCATTTT.

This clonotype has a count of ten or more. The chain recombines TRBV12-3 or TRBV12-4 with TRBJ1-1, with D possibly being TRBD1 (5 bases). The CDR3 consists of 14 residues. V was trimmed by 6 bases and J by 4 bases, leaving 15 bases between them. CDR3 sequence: CASRTPPGVTEAFF. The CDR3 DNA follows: TGTGCCAGCAGAACTCCCCCGGGGGTCACTGAAGCTTTCTTT.

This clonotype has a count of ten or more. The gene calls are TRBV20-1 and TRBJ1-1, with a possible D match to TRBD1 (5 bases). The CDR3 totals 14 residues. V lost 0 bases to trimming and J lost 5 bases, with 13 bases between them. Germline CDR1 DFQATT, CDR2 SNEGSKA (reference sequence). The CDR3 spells CSARDRTRGTEAFF. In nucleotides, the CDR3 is TGCAGTGCTAGAGACCGGACAAGAGGAACTGAAGCTTTCTTT.

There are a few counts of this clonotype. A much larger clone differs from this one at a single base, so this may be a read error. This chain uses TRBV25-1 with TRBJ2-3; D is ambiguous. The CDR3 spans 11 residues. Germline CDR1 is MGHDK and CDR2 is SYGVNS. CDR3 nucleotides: TGTGACAGCCGAAACGGAGATACGCAGTATTTT. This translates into CDSRNGDTQYF.

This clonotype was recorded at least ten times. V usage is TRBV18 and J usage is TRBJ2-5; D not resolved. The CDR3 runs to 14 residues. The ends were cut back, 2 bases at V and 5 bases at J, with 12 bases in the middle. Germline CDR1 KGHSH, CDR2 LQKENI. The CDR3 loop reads CASSPLFEEETQYF. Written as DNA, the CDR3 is TGTGCCAGCTCACCATTGTTTGAAGAGGAGACCCAGTACTTC. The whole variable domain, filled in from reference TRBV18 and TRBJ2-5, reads NAGVMQNPRHLVRRRGQEARLRCSPMKGHSHVYWYRQLPEEGLKFMVYLQKENIIDESGMPKERFSAEFPKEGPSILRIQQVVRGDSAAYFCASSPLFEEETQYFGPGTRLLVL.

CDR3 sequence: CSAREGTREKLFF. CDR3 DNA: TGCAGTGCTAGAGAAGGGACTCGAGAAAAACTGTTTTTT. The gene calls are TRBV20-1 and TRBJ1-4, with D possibly TRBD1 on 5 matching bases. V was shortened by 0 bases and J by 8 bases, with 10 bases between the two germline ends. The germline V gene encodes CDR1 DFQATT and CDR2 SNEGSKA (reference sequence). The CDR3 contains 13 residues.

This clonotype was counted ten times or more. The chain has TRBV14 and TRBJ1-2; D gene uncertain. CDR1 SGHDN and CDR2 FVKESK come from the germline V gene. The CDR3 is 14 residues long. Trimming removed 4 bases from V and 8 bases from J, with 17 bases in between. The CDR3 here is CASSPYRAGVGYTF. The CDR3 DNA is TGTGCCAGCAGCCCATATCGAGCAGGAGTCGGCTACACCTTC. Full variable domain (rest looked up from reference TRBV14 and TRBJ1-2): EAGVTQFPSHSVIEKGQTVTLRCDPISGHDNLYWYRRVMGKEIKFLLHFVKESKQDESGMPNNRFLAERTGGTYSTLKVQPAELEDSGVYFCASSPYRAGVGYTFGSGTRLTVV.

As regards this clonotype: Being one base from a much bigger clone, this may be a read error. CDR3 region: CASSRLAGGSENIQYF. CDR3 bases: TGTGCCAGCAGCCGACTAGCGGGGGGGTCTGAGAACATTCAGTACTTC. This rearrangement joins TRBV5-6 to TRBJ2-4; 14 bases align to TRBD2. In germline, CDR1 is SGHDT, CDR2 YYEEEE. CDR3 length equals 16 residues. Trimming removed 4 bases from V and 7 bases from J; junction bases left unmatched: 7. Combining the CDR3 with reference TRBV5-6 and TRBJ2-4 gives the whole variable domain DAGVTQSPTHLIKTRGQQVTLRCSPKSGHDTVSWYQQALGQGPQFIFQYYEEEERQRGNFPDRFSGHQFPNYSSELNVNALLLGDSALYLCASSRLAGGSENIQYFGAGTRLSVL.

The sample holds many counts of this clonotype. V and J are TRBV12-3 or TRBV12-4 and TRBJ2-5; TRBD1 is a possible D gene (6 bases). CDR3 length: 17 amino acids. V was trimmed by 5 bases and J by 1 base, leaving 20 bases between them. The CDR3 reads CASSLERDTFFQETQYF. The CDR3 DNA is TGTGCCAGCAGTCTTGAACGGGACACCTTCTTCCAAGAGACCCAGTACTTC.